This T cell receptor beta chain came from a study of post-analysis software for immune sequencing data. The overall study: The patients showed relapsing-remitting, secondary progressive and progressive-relapsing multiple sclerosis courses. Overall study results and limits: Clustering by F measure revealed strong co-clustering among samples prepared together in one batch.

On this clonotype itself: The target antigen is unknown.

Carried by the TCR beta cDNA libraries were unique molecular identifiers. One entry per CDR3 protein, called by TCRdb with MiXCR from the PCR reads. The table has hundreds of thousands of distinct CDR3 sequences, approximately 46% seen once. This clonotype was obtained from a girl aged 5-17 years with multiple sclerosis. The source material was blood.

CDR3 nucleotides: TGTGCCAGCAGCCCACTAACAGGGGGCAGTTCCCCCGATACGCAGTATTTT. Protein: CASSPLTGGSSPDTQYF. The chain joins TRBV5-5 to TRBJ2-3; 9 bases are a match to TRBD1. This CDR3 region has 17 residues. Germline CDR1 is SGHKS and CDR2 is YYEKEE (reference sequence). J was trimmed by 6 bases and V by 4 bases; bases with no gene match: 15.